This T cell receptor (beta chain) originates from a study of shared clonotypes between healthy human individuals. Overall study results and limits: Apart from blood, nothing was sampled; tissue repertoires likely differ. Donors were few, which limited the genetic and exposure-history diversity represented.

The test was conducted at deep level. Using ten immunoSEQ deep assay plates, investigators sequenced unsorted PBMC DNA. Assay: immunoSEQ multiplex PCR; the TCRdb copy retains only in-frame clones and omits some. The table lists some 92,000 clones, around half of them singletons. For this clone: Its specificity is not known.

This clonotype originated in a woman aged 35 to 49 in good health. Some clones in this sample may be carry-over from other donors' samples. The sample was PBMCs.

CDR3 protein: CASSLSGSKTNDEQFF. Written as DNA, the CDR3 is TGCGCCAGCAGCTTAAGCGGGAGCAAGACGAACGATGAGCAGTTCTTC. This chain connects TRBV5-1 to TRBJ2-1, with 8 bases matching TRBD2. CDR1 and CDR2 (germline): SGHRS, YFSETQ. This CDR3 has 16 amino acids. J was trimmed by 8 bases and V by 2 bases; bases with no gene match: 12.